The 27 T cell receptor beta chains below come from one sample, sequenced in a study of shared clonotypes between healthy human individuals. Some clones are missing from TCRdb's copy, which holds only in-frame ones; the method was immunoSEQ multiplex PCR. This table has millions of clones, roughly 93% appearing once. The sequenced sample was naive CD4+ T cells from PBMCs. The subset: CD45RA+ positively selected. These receptors all stem from a young man in good health. Some clones in this sample may be carry-over from other donors' samples.

The CDR3 sequence is CASGGTARGYTF. CDR3 sequence (DNA): TGTGCCAGCGGGGGGACAGCGCGAGGCTACACCTTC. The chain joins TRBV28 to TRBJ1-2, with 7 bases lining up with TRBD1. In germline, CDR1 is MDHEN, CDR2 SYDVKM. The CDR3 is 12 residues long. Unmatched junction bases numbered 8, after V lost 8 bases and J lost 8 bases.

This rearrangement joins TRBV7-3 to TRBJ2-3; weak D call: TRBD2 (6 bases). The germline V and J ends were trimmed by 2 bases and 5 bases, with 11 bases remaining between them. Germline V lookup: CDR1 SGHTA, CDR2 FQGTGA. The CDR3 loop spans 14 amino acids. CDR3 sequence: CASSLGGDRDTQYF. The CDR3 DNA is TGTGCCAGCAGCTTAGGAGGGGATCGAGATACGCAGTATTTT.

The rearrangement links TRBV9 to TRBJ2-2, with TRBD2 matching 9 bases. Trimming took 0 bases from V and 5 from J; bases not matched to a gene: 14. The CDR3 consists of 19 residues. The germline CDR1 and CDR2 sequences are SGDLS and YYNGEE. CDR3: CASSVVPPSGNAGTGELFF. In DNA, the CDR3 is TGTGCCAGCAGCGTAGTCCCCCCTAGCGGGAATGCTGGGACCGGGGAGCTGTTTTTT.

To note about this clone: The sample carries other DNA sequences with the same CDR3. The V call is TRBV28, the J call TRBJ1-2; possible D gene TRBD1, 6 bases. The V end was cut by 5 bases, the J end by 3 bases, with 7 bases between. The CDR3 is made up of 12 amino acids. Per the germline V gene, CDR1 is MDHEN and CDR2 is SYDVKM. CDR3 nucleotide sequence: TGTGCCAGCAGTAGGGGGGACTATGGCTACACCTTC. Translation gives CASSRGDYGYTF.

This clone is a singleton in its sample. The chain carries TRBV27 and TRBJ2-1; D uncertain. Germline lookup yields CDR1 MNHEY and CDR2 SMNVEV (reference sequence). V was shortened by 2 bases and J by 4 bases, with 9 bases between the two germline ends. The CDR3 contains 14 residues. The CDR3 loop reads CASSLQAIYNEQFF. Here the CDR3 DNA reads TGTGCCAGCAGTTTACAGGCGATATACAATGAGCAGTTCTTC.

The chain is built from TRBV4-1 and TRBJ1-1; TRBD1 might be the D (5 bases). Germline CDR1 is MGHRA and CDR2 is YSYEKL. The CDR3 contains 14 residues. Trimming took off 10 bases at V and 2 bases at J, with 17 bases between the two ends. Here the CDR3 reads CATSRGHTNTEAFF. The CDR3 nucleotides are TGCGCCACCTCTAGGGGCCACACCAACACTGAAGCTTTCTTT.

The chain employs TRBV7-2 and TRBJ2-7; TRBD2 matches 9 bases. The V gene's germline CDR1 is SGHTA and CDR2 FQGNSA. There are 16 residues in the CDR3. The V segment lost 0 bases and the J segment 5 bases; nucleotides outside the gene matches: 8. The DNA for the CDR3 is TGTGCCAGCAGCTTAGCGCTTTCAGCGGGAGGAGACGAGCAGTACTTC. This translates into CASSLALSAGGDEQYF.

This sequence joins TRBV28 and TRBJ2-1, with 8 bases aligning to TRBD2. Germline values: CDR1 MDHEN, CDR2 SYDVKM. The CDR3 covers 14 residues. Trimming at V came to 2 bases and at J to 9 bases, leaving 6 bases not matched to a gene. CDR3 in DNA: TGTGCCAGCAGTTTAGCGGGAGGTTATGCTGAGCAGTTCTTC. Translating gives CASSLAGGYAEQFF.

The chain recombines TRBV7-3 with TRBJ2-1; 7 nucleotides agree with TRBD2. V gave up 6 bases and J gave up 0 bases; unmatched junction bases: 8. CDR1 and CDR2 (germline): SGHTA, FQGTGA. The CDR3 has 16 residues. CDR3 nucleotide sequence: TGTGCCAGCAGACAAACCGGGACTAACTCCTACAATGAGCAGTTCTTC. It is translated as CASRQTGTNSYNEQFF.

Turning to this clone: Within the sample, other DNA sequences also encode this same CDR3. The chain links TRBV19 to TRBJ2-3; no reliable D call. Germline CDR1 LNHDA, CDR2 SQIVND (reference sequence). The CDR3 covers 12 residues. V gave up 2 bases and J gave up 4 bases, with 4 bases separating them. CDR3 region: CASSISPDTQYF. The CDR3 DNA sequence: TGTGCCAGTAGTATATCCCCAGATACGCAGTATTTT.

V and J are TRBV2 and TRBJ2-7; D is unresolved. Germline V gene lookup returns CDR1 SNHLY and CDR2 FYNNEI. Deletions cut 6 bases from V and 2 bases from J, with 14 bases between. The CDR3 sequence is 14 residues long. CDR3 residues: CASRVRLLAYEQYF. The CDR3 nucleotides read TGTGCCAGCAGGGTGCGTCTCCTGGCCTACGAGCAGTACTTC.

The V call is TRBV27, the J call TRBJ1-3; perhaps TRBD1 as D (5 bases). Germline CDR1 reads MNHEY; CDR2 reads SMNVEV (reference sequence). The CDR3 runs 14 residues. The V end was cut by 6 bases, the J end by 4 bases, with 13 bases between. The CDR3 loop reads CASSTGGLGNTIYF. For the CDR3, the DNA is TGTGCCAGCAGCACAGGAGGCCTCGGAAACACCATATATTTT.

The rearrangement uses TRBV11-1 and TRBJ2-2; D assignment may be TRBD1 or TRBD2 (6 bases each). Germline CDR1 is SGHAT and CDR2 is FQDESV (reference sequence). V was pared by 3 bases and J by 0 bases, with 11 bases between. The CDR3 runs 16 residues. The CDR3, as DNA: TGTGCCAGCAGCTTGGAAGGGGGGCCGAACACCGGGGAGCTGTTTTTT. Translating gives CASSLEGGPNTGELFF.

The gene calls are TRBV5-1 and TRBJ2-7; possibly TRBD1 for D (6 bases). Trimming left V 0 bases short and J 0 bases short, with 16 bases between. The CDR3 consists of 17 residues. Germline lookup yields CDR1 SGHRS and CDR2 YFSETQ. Written as DNA, the CDR3 is TGCGCCAGCAGCTTGGCGGCGATGTCGGGACACTCCTACGAGCAGTACTTC. It codes for CASSLAAMSGHSYEQYF.

The chain employs TRBV6-5 and TRBJ1-2, with 7 nucleotides matching TRBD1. The CDR3 length is 14 residues. V dropped 2 bases and J dropped 8; count of bases not matched to a gene: 8. Germline V gene lookup returns CDR1 MNHEY and CDR2 SVGAGI. CDR3 in DNA: TGTGCCAGCAGTTACACAAAACAGGGGCCGGGCTACACCTTC. Its protein is CASSYTKQGPGYTF.

V usage is TRBV6-6 and J usage is TRBJ2-3; 10 positions agree with TRBD1. Germline V gene data show CDR1 as MNHNY and CDR2 as SVGAGI (reference sequence). V lost 6 bases to trimming and J lost 3 bases; unmatched junction nucleotides: 9. The CDR3 runs to 16 residues. The DNA for the CDR3 is TGTGCCAGCAGCGGACTCGGGGACAGGGGAACAGATACGCAGTATTTT. Encoded protein: CASSGLGDRGTDTQYF.

This clone showed up just a few times. The chain carries TRBV27 and TRBJ1-1, with D uncertain. The CDR3 runs 13 residues. The germline V and J ends were trimmed by 3 bases and 1 base, with 6 bases remaining between them. The germline V gene has CDR1 MNHEY and CDR2 SMNVEV (reference sequence). The CDR3 protein is CASSFARNTEAFF. DNA of the CDR3: TGTGCCAGCAGTTTCGCCCGGAACACTGAAGCTTTCTTT.

The V and J genes are TRBV9 and TRBJ2-3; 8 nucleotides line up with TRBD1. Germline-derived CDR1 and CDR2 are SGDLS and YYNGEE. V shed 4 bases and J 3 bases; nucleotides not matched to a gene: 10. The CDR3 sequence is 16 residues long. Here the CDR3 DNA reads TGTGCCAGCAGCTATGGACAGGGATCGAGGACAGATACGCAGTATTTT. This codes for CASSYGQGSRTDTQYF.

This clone was picked up one time. The chain combines TRBV6-5 with TRBJ2-7; D not resolved. Germline V lookup: CDR1 MNHEY, CDR2 SVGAGI. The CDR3 covers 15 residues. V gave up 6 bases and J gave up 6 bases, with 21 bases separating them. CDR3 nucleotides: TGTGCCAGCAGCCCACCGGGTCGGTCGGTCGTCGAGCAGTACTTC. Translated, it gives CASSPPGRSVVEQYF.

The chain has TRBV10-2 and TRBJ1-2; 7 nucleotides line up with TRBD1. The junction had 7 bases not matched to a gene; V was cut back by 4 bases and J by 8 bases. This CDR3 contains 13 residues. Per the germline V gene, CDR1 is WSHSY and CDR2 is SAAADI. This CDR3 reads CASSVGRGIGYTF. The CDR3 nucleotides are TGCGCCAGCAGTGTAGGCAGGGGGATCGGCTACACCTTC.

V and J are TRBV9 and TRBJ2-3, with D maybe TRBD2 (5 bases). The CDR3 runs to 14 residues. V dropped 4 bases and J dropped 0 bases, with 9 bases sitting between them. Germline lookup yields CDR1 SGDLS and CDR2 YYNGEE. The CDR3 reads CASSRTVSTDTQYF. CDR3 bases: TGTGCCAGCAGCCGGACTGTTAGCACAGATACGCAGTATTTT.

The chain joins TRBV30 to TRBJ2-2, with 11 positions matching TRBD2. The V and J ends lost 3 bases and 2 bases, in that order; junction bases with no gene match: 8. Germline V gene sequence: CDR1 GTSNPN, CDR2 SVGIG (reference sequence). The CDR3 runs to 17 residues. Here the CDR3 reads CAWSRTSGSVNTGELFF. As DNA, the CDR3 is TGTGCCTGGAGCCGGACTAGCGGGTCAGTTAACACCGGGGAGCTGTTTTTT.

This clone was recorded only once. The V and J genes are TRBV27 and TRBJ1-5, with D hard to call. This CDR3 region has 13 residues. CDR1 and CDR2 from the germline V gene are MNHEY and SMNVEV (reference sequence). The V gene lost 8 bases and the J gene lost 3 bases, with 11 bases spanning the gap. The DNA of the CDR3 is TGTGCCAGCTCGTACGGCTACAATCAGCCCCAGCATTTT. Translation gives CASSYGYNQPQHF.

The CDR3 sequence is CATQKGASYNSPLHF. The CDR3, as DNA: TGTGCCACCCAAAAGGGGGCGTCCTATAATTCACCCCTCCACTTT. V gene TRBV6-5 combines with J gene TRBJ1-6; 7 bases match TRBD1. V shed 10 bases, J shed 1 base, and the junction held 7 bases outside the gene matches. The length of the CDR3 is 15 residues. CDR1 is MNHEY and CDR2 is SVGAGI in the germline V gene.

This rearrangement joins TRBV2 to TRBJ2-7, with D possibly TRBD2 on 6 matching bases. The CDR3 totals 15 residues. Germline CDR1 and CDR2: SNHLY and FYNNEI. Trimming stripped 2 bases from V and 6 bases from J, with 17 bases between. In DNA form, the CDR3 reads TGTGCCAGCAGTGAACCCCATGCGGGGCAGAGCGAGCAGTACTTC. It encodes CASSEPHAGQSEQYF.

The chain employs TRBV27 and TRBJ2-7; 8 nucleotides align to TRBD2. Germline V gives CDR1 MNHEY, CDR2 SMNVEV (reference sequence). J was trimmed by 1 base and V by 6 bases; bases with no gene match: 5. The CDR3 runs 14 residues. CDR3 nucleotides: TGTGCCAGCAGAGGAGCGGGAGTATCCTACGAGCAGTACTTC. Its protein is CASRGAGVSYEQYF.

The chain has TRBV2 and TRBJ1-2, with D possibly matching TRBD1 (6 bases). The CDR3 consists of 13 residues. Germline V CDR1 and CDR2: SNHLY, FYNNEI. V shed 5 bases and J shed 4 bases, with 11 bases lying between them. The CDR3 DNA reads TGTGCCAGCAGTCGACAGGAAGCCTATGGCTACACCTTC. It yields the protein CASSRQEAYGYTF.